A selection of T cell receptor beta chains follows, all from one sample in a study of cytomegalovirus exposure and HLA in healthy donors. The protocol was immunoSEQ multiplex PCR, while the TCRdb copy is restricted to in-frame clones and leaves out a portion. This table holds 200,000 to 250,000 clones, approximately 80% found once. Sequences were obtained from PBMCs. Source of these receptors: a woman between 25 and 40 years old in good health and CMV-seronegative. Each CDR3 is given with its conserved first and last residue. Fields, in order: J gene, clone size, V gene, D gene, CDR3 protein, CDR3 DNA. D genes are given only for firm matches. The size entry is marked missing in some rows and otherwise reads once, few, many or a size class.

j_call: TRBJ2-3; clone_size: .; v_call: TRBV19; d_call: .; cdr3_aa: CASSIEAGRQDTQYF; cdr3_nt: TGTGCCAGTAGTATAGAAGCTGGGAGACAAGATACGCAGTATTTT
j_call: TRBJ2-2; clone_size: .; v_call: TRBV6-5; d_call: TRBD1; cdr3_aa: CASSYPTGGYTGELFF; cdr3_nt: TGTGCCAGCAGTTACCCGACAGGGGGATACACCGGGGAGCTGTTTTTT
j_call: TRBJ1-1; clone_size: few; v_call: TRBV4-1; d_call: .; cdr3_aa: CASSLAPLGLTEAFF; cdr3_nt: TGCGCCAGCAGCCTCGCCCCCTTGGGCCTCACTGAAGCTTTCTTT
j_call: TRBJ1-2; clone_size: .; v_call: TRBV5-1; d_call: .; cdr3_aa: CASSLDSTFNYGYTF; cdr3_nt: TGCGCCAGCAGCTTGGATTCTACCTTTAACTATGGCTACACCTTC
j_call: TRBJ1-3; clone_size: once; v_call: TRBV30; d_call: .; cdr3_aa: CAWSRQDGNTIYF; cdr3_nt: TGTGCCTGGAGCCGACAGGATGGAAACACCATATATTTT
j_call: TRBJ2-1; clone_size: .; v_call: TRBV5-6; d_call: TRBD2; cdr3_aa: CASSLGPYGTSNNEQFF; cdr3_nt: TGTGCCAGCAGCTTGGGGCCGTACGGGACTAGTAACAATGAGCAGTTCTTC
j_call: TRBJ1-2; clone_size: .; v_call: TRBV14; d_call: .; cdr3_aa: CASSQAVWEGVDGYTF; cdr3_nt: TGTGCCAGCAGCCAAGCGGTCTGGGAAGGGGTTGATGGCTACACCTTC
j_call: TRBJ2-7; clone_size: .; v_call: TRBV4-1; d_call: .; cdr3_aa: CASSQDGWKILDEQYF; cdr3_nt: TGCGCCAGCAGCCAAGATGGTTGGAAAATTCTAGACGAGCAGTACTTC
j_call: TRBJ1-5; clone_size: .; v_call: TRBV12-5; d_call: TRBD1; cdr3_aa: CASGSGGQGLGQPQHF; cdr3_nt: TGTGCTAGTGGTAGTGGGGGACAGGGTCTCGGTCAGCCCCAGCATTTT
j_call: TRBJ2-7; clone_size: .; v_call: TRBV15; d_call: .; cdr3_aa: CATSARQDRYEQYF; cdr3_nt: TGTGCCACCAGCGCTAGACAGGATCGCTACGAGCAGTACTTC
j_call: TRBJ1-4; clone_size: .; v_call: TRBV7-3; d_call: TRBD1; cdr3_aa: CASSRTGGNEKLFF; cdr3_nt: TGTGCCAGCAGCCGGACAGGGGGAAATGAAAAACTGTTTTTT
j_call: TRBJ1-5; clone_size: once; v_call: TRBV2; d_call: TRBD1; cdr3_aa: CASSSGTGGNQPQHF; cdr3_nt: TGTGCCAGCAGTAGCGGGACAGGGGGCAATCAGCCCCAGCATTTT
j_call: TRBJ1-1; clone_size: .; v_call: TRBV13; d_call: TRBD1; cdr3_aa: CASSFPTGGNTEAFF; cdr3_nt: TGTGCCAGCAGCTTTCCGACAGGGGGCAACACTGAAGCTTTCTTT
j_call: TRBJ1-2; clone_size: .; v_call: TRBV5-4; d_call: .; cdr3_aa: CASSLGGANYGYTF; cdr3_nt: TGTGCCAGCAGCTTGGGGGGAGCTAACTATGGCTACACCTTC
j_call: TRBJ1-2; clone_size: once; v_call: TRBV2; d_call: .; cdr3_aa: CASKKDDRLYGYTF; cdr3_nt: TGTGCCAGCAAAAAAGACGACAGGCTCTATGGCTACACCTTC
j_call: TRBJ2-5; clone_size: .; v_call: TRBV4-1; d_call: TRBD2; cdr3_aa: CASSPRGSGVETQYF; cdr3_nt: TGCGCCAGCAGCCCGCGGGGTAGCGGGGTTGAGACCCAGTACTTC
j_call: TRBJ2-2; clone_size: few; v_call: TRBV19; d_call: .; cdr3_aa: CASSVYTGELFF; cdr3_nt: TGTGCCAGTAGTGTCTACACCGGGGAGCTGTTTTTT
j_call: TRBJ2-6; clone_size: .; v_call: TRBV7-2; d_call: .; cdr3_aa: CASSPRFPRSGANVLTF; cdr3_nt: TGTGCCAGCAGCCCCCGGTTCCCGCGTTCTGGGGCCAACGTCCTGACTTTC
j_call: TRBJ1-3; clone_size: few; v_call: TRBV5-1; d_call: TRBD1; cdr3_aa: CASSVRQGATGNTIYF; cdr3_nt: TGCGCCAGCAGCGTACGACAGGGGGCGACTGGAAACACCATATATTTT
j_call: TRBJ1-1; clone_size: few; v_call: TRBV29-1; d_call: TRBD1; cdr3_aa: CSVPGYRGDTEAFF; cdr3_nt: TGCAGCGTCCCTGGGTACAGGGGTGACACTGAAGCTTTCTTT
j_call: TRBJ2-1; clone_size: .; v_call: TRBV27; d_call: TRBD2; cdr3_aa: CASSVLAGDYNEQFF; cdr3_nt: TGTGCCAGCAGTGTACTAGCGGGAGACTACAATGAGCAGTTCTTC
j_call: TRBJ2-1; clone_size: .; v_call: TRBV27; d_call: .; cdr3_aa: CASSLGLSYNEQFF; cdr3_nt: TGTGCCAGCAGTTTAGGACTTTCCTACAATGAGCAGTTCTTC
j_call: TRBJ2-5; clone_size: few; v_call: TRBV5-1; d_call: .; cdr3_aa: CASSLATGDSQETQYF; cdr3_nt: TGCGCCAGCAGCTTGGCCACGGGGGACTCACAAGAGACCCAGTACTTC
j_call: TRBJ2-5; clone_size: .; v_call: TRBV29-1; d_call: TRBD2; cdr3_aa: CSDRLAEETQYF; cdr3_nt: TGCAGCGACAGACTAGCGGAAGAGACCCAGTACTTC
j_call: TRBJ2-1; clone_size: .; v_call: TRBV5-4; d_call: TRBD2; cdr3_aa: CASSLLAGGFEQFF; cdr3_nt: TGTGCCAGCAGCTTGCTAGCGGGAGGGTTTGAGCAGTTCTTC